A single sample gave rise to the 30 T cell receptor beta chains below, sequenced in a study of shared clonotypes between healthy human individuals. CD45RO-negative CD8 cells positively selected for CCR7 made up the naive population, which excluded terminally differentiated effector memory CD45RA+ cells. Profiling relied on immunoSEQ multiplex PCR, and the TCRdb table lists in-frame clones only, not all of them. The table lists roughly 1,800,000 clones, about 95% of them singletons. Sequenced input: naive CD8+ T cells sorted from blood. The receptors derive from a man in his late teens or twenties in good health.

V and J are TRBV11-2 and TRBJ2-7, with 8 bases identical to TRBD1. CDR3 length: 14 residues. V was pared by 2 bases and J by 6 bases, with 6 bases of the junction left unmatched. CDR1 and CDR2 from the germline V gene are SGHAT and FQNNGV. CDR3 sequence: CASSLLQGGSEQYF. CDR3 nucleotides: TGTGCCAGCAGCTTACTACAGGGGGGTAGCGAGCAGTACTTC.

As regards this clone: The same CDR3 also results from other DNA sequences found in this sample. The chain is built from TRBV5-8 and TRBJ2-7, with TRBD2 matching over 7 bases. In germline, CDR1 is SGHTS, CDR2 YDEGEE. This CDR3 is 13 amino acids long. The trim removed 2 bases at V and 2 bases at J, leaving 1 base unmatched. CDR3 amino acids: CASSLRGAYEQYF. CDR3 in DNA: TGTGCCAGCAGCTTACGGGGGGCCTACGAGCAGTACTTC.

This clone was counted only a few times. The chain recombines TRBV23-1 with TRBJ1-2; no firm D call. TRBV23-1 is noted as an ORF with a role that remains uncertain. The CDR3 totals 13 residues. V was clipped by 3 bases and J by 2 bases, with 7 bases between them. In DNA, the CDR3 is TGCGCCAGCAGTCACCCGCGCAACTATGGCTACACCTTC. This encodes CASSHPRNYGYTF.

The rearrangement uses TRBV4-3 and TRBJ2-2, with D unresolved. In germline, CDR1 is LGHNA, CDR2 YSLEER. The ends were cut back, 1 base at V and 7 bases at J, with 13 bases in the middle. There are 15 residues in the CDR3. The CDR3 reads CASSQGWEADGELFF. The DNA of the CDR3 is TGCGCCAGCAGCCAAGGCTGGGAAGCAGACGGGGAGCTGTTTTTT.

Details on this clone: The sample has other DNA sequences that encode this CDR3 too. This chain uses TRBV25-1 with TRBJ2-1; D not resolved. The CDR3 length is 15 residues. Trimming took 1 base from V and 0 from J, leaving 7 bases between them. Looked up from germline, CDR1 is MGHDK and CDR2 is SYGVNS. CDR3 coding DNA: TGTGCCAGCAGTGAATTTGGTAGCTCCTACAATGAGCAGTTCTTC. Protein: CASSEFGSSYNEQFF.

Notes on this clone: The same CDR3 arises from other DNA sequences in this sample as well. The CDR3 region is CASSLGGQGNEQFF. Here the CDR3 DNA reads TGCGCCAGCAGCTTGGGGGGACAGGGAAATGAGCAGTTCTTC. The gene calls are TRBV5-1 and TRBJ2-1; 9 bases match TRBD1. The V and J ends lost 0 bases and 7 bases, in that order; junction bases with no gene match: 2. Germline V gene lookup returns CDR1 SGHRS and CDR2 YFSETQ. This CDR3 contains 14 residues.

The chain is built from TRBV2 and TRBJ1-6; D remains ambiguous. Per the germline V gene, CDR1 is SNHLY and CDR2 is FYNNEI. V lost 1 base and J 3 bases, leaving 4 bases between the germline ends. The CDR3 extends over 14 amino acids. In DNA form, the CDR3 reads TGTGCCAGCAGTGAAGGGAACTATAATTCACCCCTCCACTTT. Translating gives CASSEGNYNSPLHF.

Details on this clone: The sample contains more than one DNA sequence encoding this CDR3. V gene TRBV9 combines with J gene TRBJ2-1, with D perhaps matching TRBD2 (6 bases). CDR1 is SGDLS and CDR2 is YYNGEE in the germline V gene. Trimming removed 0 bases from V and 0 bases from J, with 10 bases in between. The CDR3 loop spans 16 amino acids. DNA of the CDR3: TGTGCCAGCAGCGTAGTTGCGGGGAGCTCCTACAATGAGCAGTTCTTC. This sequence encodes CASSVVAGSSYNEQFF.

Regarding this clone: The identical CDR3 is also encoded by other nucleotide sequences in the sample. The chain carries TRBV4-3 and TRBJ2-7; D unresolved. V lost 1 base to trimming and J lost 3 bases, with 10 bases between them. The germline V gene has CDR1 LGHNA and CDR2 YSLEER. The CDR3 spans 14 residues. CDR3: CASSQGAGGYEQYF. CDR3 DNA: TGCGCCAGCAGCCAAGGTGCAGGCGGCTACGAGCAGTACTTC.

The V call is TRBV30, the J call TRBJ2-7, with a possible D match to TRBD1 (6 bases). Trimming pared 7 bases from V and 5 bases from J, leaving 18 bases between. This CDR3 spans 13 amino acids. Per the germline V gene, CDR1 is GTSNPN and CDR2 is SVGIG (reference sequence). The CDR3: CALDSGRSDEQYF. CDR3 nucleotide sequence: TGTGCCTTGGACAGCGGTAGATCAGACGAGCAGTACTTC. Full variable domain (missing parts from reference TRBV30 and TRBJ2-7): SQTIHQWPATLVQPVGSPLSLECTVEGTSNPNLYWYRQAAGRGLQLLFYSVGIGQISSEVPQNLSASRPQDRQFILSSKKLLLSDSGFYLCALDSGRSDEQYFGPGTRLTVT.

The V call is TRBV9, the J call TRBJ2-7; 8 bases are a match to TRBD2. Trimming removed 4 bases from V and 6 bases from J; junction bases left unmatched: 6. The CDR3 totals 13 residues. The germline CDR1 and CDR2 sequences are SGDLS and YYNGEE. The CDR3 reads CASSQQTSGEQYF. The CDR3, as DNA: TGTGCCAGCAGCCAACAAACTAGCGGCGAGCAGTACTTC.

V and J are TRBV9 and TRBJ2-6; D is tentatively TRBD1 or TRBD2 (5 bases each). This CDR3 spans 15 amino acids. Trimming removed 4 bases from V and 0 bases from J, with 8 bases in between. Germline V gives CDR1 SGDLS, CDR2 YYNGEE. The CDR3 protein is CASSPGSSGANVLTF. The CDR3 DNA reads as TGTGCCAGCAGCCCAGGGAGCTCTGGGGCCAACGTCCTGACTTTC.

This clone has just one count. The chain is built from TRBV27 and TRBJ2-1, with D perhaps matching TRBD1 or TRBD2 (5 bases each). The CDR3 covers 19 residues. Between the trimmed V and J ends, which lost 3 bases and 6 bases, there was a span of 27 bases. Germline CDR1 is MNHEY and CDR2 is SMNVEV (reference sequence). For the CDR3, the DNA is TGTGCCAGCAGTTTCATGTCGGGACCCAAAGGGGTACATGGCAATGAGCAGTTCTTC. Translating gives CASSFMSGPKGVHGNEQFF.

The chain uses TRBV5-8 and TRBJ2-5; 8 bases fit TRBD1. This CDR3 has 16 residues. V shed 5 bases, J shed 4 bases, and the junction held 13 bases outside the gene matches. The germline CDR1 and CDR2 sequences are SGHTS and YDEGEE. CDR3 residues: CASSKWTGTPPETQYF. The CDR3 bases are TGTGCCAGCAGTAAATGGACAGGGACCCCACCAGAGACCCAGTACTTC.

In regard to this clone: This same CDR3 is encoded by further DNA sequences in the sample. The chain links TRBV6-1 to TRBJ2-7; maybe TRBD2 (6 bases). The CDR3 is made up of 15 amino acids. Germline values: CDR1 MNHNS, CDR2 SASEGT. V dropped 1 base and J dropped 1 base, with 11 bases sitting between them. CDR3 DNA: TGTGCCAGCAGTGAAGGTGGGGACTTATCCTACGAGCAGTACTTC. Its protein product is CASSEGGDLSYEQYF.

The rearrangement links TRBV30 to TRBJ1-6; TRBD1 agrees at 9 bases. The CDR3 length is 15 residues. With 6 bases clipped from V and 7 bases from J, the junction kept 10 bases outside the gene matches. Germline CDR1 and CDR2: GTSNPN and SVGIG (reference sequence). The CDR3 DNA follows: TGTGCCTGTCCTTCCGAGGGACAGGGCAATTCACCCCTCCACTTT. This translates into CACPSEGQGNSPLHF.

The rearrangement links TRBV12-5 to TRBJ1-1; no clear D. Trimming removed 0 bases from V and 7 bases from J, with 15 bases in between. The germline V gene encodes CDR1 LGHNT and CDR2 FRNRAP. This CDR3 has 15 amino acids. This CDR3 is CASGLVLGPGYEAFF. The CDR3 DNA sequence: TGTGCTAGTGGTTTGGTTCTCGGCCCGGGCTATGAAGCTTTCTTT.

This sequence joins TRBV13 and TRBJ2-5, with TRBD1 as a possible D gene (6 bases). V was shortened by 2 bases and J by 5 bases, with 15 bases between the two germline ends. The germline V gene encodes CDR1 PRHDT and CDR2 FYEKMQ (reference sequence). The CDR3 has 15 amino acids. This CDR3 is CASSLNGRGVETQYF. CDR3 coding DNA: TGTGCCAGCAGCTTAAACGGCAGGGGAGTGGAGACCCAGTACTTC. Looking up the rest from reference TRBV13 and TRBJ2-5 gives the full variable domain: AAGVIQSPRHLIKEKRETATLKCYPIPRHDTVYWYQQGPGQDPQFLISFYEKMQSDKGSIPDRFSAQQFSDYHSELNMSSLELGDSALYFCASSLNGRGVETQYFGPGTRLLVL.

This clone was seen once. Other DNA sequences in the same sample also yield this CDR3. The rearrangement uses TRBV4-1 and TRBJ2-5, with D unclear. The CDR3 spans 14 residues. The V end was cut by 0 bases, the J end by 1 base, with 6 bases between. CDR1 is MGHRA and CDR2 is YSYEKL in the germline V gene. This CDR3 reads CASSQDRVQETQYF. DNA of the CDR3: TGCGCCAGCAGCCAAGATAGGGTCCAAGAGACCCAGTACTTC.

V gene TRBV7-2 combines with J gene TRBJ2-1, with a tentative D call TRBD1 (6 bases). Trimming left V 5 bases short and J 3 bases short, with 11 bases between. Germline V gene sequence: CDR1 SGHTA, CDR2 FQGNSA. This CDR3 contains 14 residues. The CDR3 loop reads CASSEIGGYNEQFF. CDR3 sequence (DNA): TGTGCCAGCAGCGAAATAGGGGGCTACAATGAGCAGTTCTTC. The entire variable domain, with the rest obtained from reference TRBV7-2 and TRBJ2-1, is as follows: GAGVSQSPSNKVTEKGKDVELRCDPISGHTALYWYRQSLGQGLEFLIYFQGNSAPDKSGLPSDRFSAERTGGSVSTLTIQRTQQEDSAVYLCASSEIGGYNEQFFGPGTRLTVL.

The V gene is TRBV15, the J gene TRBJ2-2; D gene uncertain. The CDR3 length is 18 residues. CDR1 and CDR2 from the germline V gene are LNHNV and YYDKDF (reference sequence). Deletions cut 0 bases from V and 4 bases from J, with 18 bases between. CDR3 coding DNA: TGTGCCACCAGCAGAGATTCTCTCTCCTATACTTCCACCGGGGAGCTGTTTTTT. Protein sequence: CATSRDSLSYTSTGELFF.

CDR3: CAISETGGSYNEQFF. CDR3 in DNA: TGTGCCATCAGTGAGACGGGAGGCTCCTACAATGAGCAGTTCTTC. The V call is TRBV10-3, the J call TRBJ2-1, with TRBD2 matching 7 bases. Trimming at V came to 2 bases and at J to 0 bases, leaving 1 base not matched to a gene. This CDR3 has 15 amino acids. Looked up from germline, CDR1 is ENHRY and CDR2 is SYGVKD.

The J gene is TRBJ2-1, the V gene TRBV7-2, with no clear D. The CDR3 sequence is 15 residues long. Germline-derived CDR1 and CDR2 are SGHTA and FQGNSA. V was shortened by 7 bases and J by 1 base, with 14 bases between the two germline ends. The CDR3 DNA is TGTGCCAGCATCCCCTTCCAAGGGTCCTACAATGAGCAGTTCTTC. Its translation is CASIPFQGSYNEQFF.

On this clone itself: This sample also contains other DNA sequences that code for the same CDR3. The V and J genes are TRBV5-6 and TRBJ2-2; a possible D gene is TRBD1 (5 bases). Between the trimmed V and J ends, which lost 0 bases and 6 bases, there was a span of 6 bases. Germline loops: CDR1 SGHDT, CDR2 YYEEEE. CDR3 length: 13 amino acids. The CDR3 DNA sequence: TGTGCCAGCAGCTTGGGGGGCCCCGGGGAGCTGTTTTTT. Its protein is CASSLGGPGELFF.

About this clone itself: One end of the junction varies from germline; a read error may be responsible. This rearrangement joins TRBV7-7 to TRBJ1-6, with 8 nucleotides matching TRBD1. The germline CDR1 and CDR2 sequences are SSHAT and FNYEAQ (reference sequence). The CDR3 loop spans 15 amino acids. The CDR3 DNA follows: TGTGCTAGCAGCTTGGGGACAGGCCCTAATTCACCCCTCCACTTT. This translates into CASSLGTGPNSPLHF. The full variable domain, its missing parts supplied by reference TRBV7-7 and TRBJ1-6, is GAGVSQSPRYKVTKRGQDVTLRCDPISSHATLYWYQQALGQGPEFLTYFNYEAQPDKSGLPSDRFSAERPEGSISTLTIQRTEQRDSAMYRCASSLGTGPNSPLHFGNGTRLTVT.

The chain employs TRBV27 and TRBJ2-2, with D tentatively TRBD1 (6 bases). Trimming cost V 3 bases and J 6 bases, with 14 bases left between them. In germline, CDR1 is MNHEY, CDR2 SMNVEV (reference sequence). This CDR3 is built from 15 residues. The CDR3 nucleotides are TGTGCCAGCAGTTTTACAGGGCCGGAGGCCGGGGAGCTGTTTTTT. Translation: CASSFTGPEAGELFF.

The chain joins TRBV7-9 to TRBJ2-5, with TRBD1 as a possible D gene (6 bases). Trimming shortened V by 1 base and J by 1 base, and 10 bases separated the two germline ends. Germline V gene lookup returns CDR1 SEHNR and CDR2 FQNEAQ (reference sequence). This CDR3 region has 15 residues. The DNA of the CDR3 is TGTGCCAGCAGCTTAGGGGACAACCGCCAAGAGACCCAGTACTTC. The encoded protein is CASSLGDNRQETQYF.

This chain joins TRBV5-4 and TRBJ2-3, with D hard to call. The CDR3 is made up of 13 amino acids. Trimming left V 4 bases short and J 2 bases short, with 8 bases between. Germline V lookup: CDR1 SGHNT, CDR2 YYREEE (reference sequence). CDR3 region: CASSPSNTDTQYF. The CDR3 DNA reads TGTGCCAGCAGCCCGAGCAACACAGATACGCAGTATTTT.

This rearrangement joins TRBV29-1 to TRBJ1-1, with D maybe TRBD1 (5 bases). Germline values: CDR1 SQVTM, CDR2 ANQGSEA. Deletions cut 4 bases from V and 0 bases from J, with 12 bases between. The CDR3 totals 14 residues. The CDR3 DNA reads TGCAGCGTTGGTACGGGACCTGTGAACACTGAAGCTTTCTTT. Its protein is CSVGTGPVNTEAFF.

The chain joins TRBV20-1 to TRBJ1-2; no reliable D call. The CDR3 runs to 11 residues. Trimming took off 1 base at V and 3 bases at J, with 3 bases between the two ends. Germline V CDR1 and CDR2: DFQATT, SNEGSKA (reference sequence). CDR3 region: CSARGDYGYTF. The CDR3 nucleotides are TGCAGTGCTAGAGGGGACTATGGCTACACCTTC.